The 21 T cell receptor beta chains listed next were all sequenced from one sample in a study of cytomegalovirus exposure and HLA in healthy donors. PCR involved 60 Vbeta and 13 Jbeta primers. Data came from immunoSEQ multiplex PCR; TCRdb stores just in-frame clones and leaves some out. The top ten clones hold 9% to 9.5% of a sample with 120,000 or so clones, approximately 72% of them seen once. The sample was PBMCs. The receptors here all came from a woman in her forties or fifties in good health and CMV-seropositive.

The genes are TRBV13 and TRBJ1-1; tentatively, D is TRBD1 (5 bases). The germline V and J ends were trimmed by 5 bases and 1 base, with 14 bases remaining between them. The CDR3 consists of 15 residues. Germline assignment: CDR1 PRHDT and CDR2 FYEKMQ (reference sequence). The CDR3 sequence: CASSLKTGRNTEAFF. The CDR3 DNA follows: TGTGCCAGCAGCCTAAAAACAGGAAGGAACACTGAAGCTTTCTTT.

This chain connects TRBV13 to TRBJ2-1; 9 bases are shared with TRBD2. Per germline, CDR1 PRHDT and CDR2 FYEKMQ (reference sequence). The J segment lost 14 bases and the V segment lost 0 bases, leaving 11 bases of the junction unmatched. The CDR3 contains 15 residues. CDR3 sequence reads: CASSLGYRSGGSEFF. In DNA, the CDR3 is TGTGCCAGCAGCTTAGGGTATAGGAGCGGGGGGTCGGAGTTCTTC.

This chain connects TRBV30 to TRBJ1-5; tentatively, D is TRBD1 (6 bases). The CDR3 is made up of 15 amino acids. Germline loops: CDR1 GTSNPN, CDR2 SVGIG (reference sequence). Trimming took off 2 bases at V and 7 bases at J, with 18 bases between the two ends. The DNA for the CDR3 is TGTGCCTGGAGTCTATCGCACAACAGGGCACAGCCCCAGCATTTT. It is translated as CAWSLSHNRAQPQHF.

The CDR3 DNA reads TGCGCCAGCAGCCAAGAGCCTGCCCGCACGCCGGGGGGCGAGCAGTACTTC. Translation gives CASSQEPARTPGGEQYF. The V call is TRBV4-1, the J call TRBJ2-7; 7 bases line up with TRBD2. V dropped 0 bases and J dropped 6; count of bases not matched to a gene: 14. The V gene's germline CDR1 is MGHRA and CDR2 YSYEKL. The CDR3 consists of 17 residues.

The rearrangement joins TRBV21-1 to TRBJ2-1; TRBD2, as called in the table, went unchecked against the DNA. TRBV21-1 is a listed pseudogene. This CDR3 spans 18 amino acids. This chain's CDR3 is CASSGLAGVPSSYNEQFF. CDR3 DNA: TGTGCCAGCTCGGGGCTAGCGGGGGTTCCGAGCTCCTACAATGAGCAGTTCTTC.

This chain joins TRBV2 and TRBJ1-1; TRBD1 matches at 8 bases. The ends lost 5 bases at V and 2 bases at J; junction bases unmatched: 10. This CDR3 has 16 residues. Germline V gene lookup returns CDR1 SNHLY and CDR2 FYNNEI. CDR3 region: CASSSTKTGANTEAFF. DNA for the CDR3: TGTGCCAGCAGTTCAACCAAGACAGGGGCTAACACTGAAGCTTTCTTT.

The chain links TRBV6-6 to TRBJ1-2, with TRBD1 identical over 11 bases. V dropped 6 bases and J dropped 5; count of bases not matched to a gene: 8. CDR1 is MNHNY and CDR2 is SVGAGI in the germline V gene (reference sequence). The CDR3 spans 15 residues. The CDR3 loop is CASSPGQGAEYGYTF. The CDR3 bases are TGTGCCAGCAGCCCAGGACAGGGGGCAGAGTATGGCTACACCTTC.

The chain is built from TRBV7-2 and TRBJ2-1; TRBD1 matches at 9 bases. V lost 4 bases, J lost 9 bases, and 7 bases stayed unmatched. This CDR3 is 14 amino acids long. Germline CDR1 is SGHTA and CDR2 is FQGNSA. CDR3 DNA: TGTGCCAGCAGCTCATTCCGGGACAGGGCTGAGCAGTTCTTC. It encodes CASSSFRDRAEQFF.

The rearrangement links TRBV7-2 to TRBJ1-2; D is uncertain. Germline CDR1 and CDR2: SGHTA and FQGNSA. The CDR3 is 14 residues long. V was pared by 4 bases and J by 4 bases, with 13 bases between. CDR3 amino acids: CASSSQRTIYGYTF. CDR3 in DNA: TGTGCCAGCAGCTCGCAGCGCACTATCTATGGCTACACCTTC.

The gene calls are TRBV4-2 and TRBJ1-1, with D possibly being TRBD1 (5 bases). With 4 bases removed from V and 0 bases from J, the gap between germline ends came to 18 bases. Germline V gene data show CDR1 as LGHNA and CDR2 as YNFKEQ. The CDR3 sequence is 17 residues long. The CDR3: CASSPDPTGDMNTEAFF. DNA for the CDR3: TGTGCCAGCAGCCCGGACCCAACAGGAGACATGAACACTGAAGCTTTCTTT.

This chain connects TRBV30 to TRBJ2-2, with D possibly TRBD1 on 7 matching bases. The germline V gene has CDR1 GTSNPN and CDR2 SVGIG (reference sequence). Trimming took off 0 bases at V and 3 bases at J, with 11 bases between the two ends. CDR3 length: 15 residues. CDR3 sequence reads: CAWSVAGGHTGELFF. The CDR3 nucleotides are TGTGCCTGGAGTGTAGCAGGGGGGCACACCGGGGAGCTGTTTTTT.

J is TRBJ1-5 and V is TRBV2; D is ambiguous. The CDR3 sequence is 15 residues long. The V gene's germline CDR1 is SNHLY and CDR2 FYNNEI. V dropped 6 bases and J dropped 0 bases, with 12 bases sitting between them. CDR3 protein: CASRSQTYSNQPQHF. The CDR3 DNA reads TGTGCCAGCAGGTCACAGACCTATAGCAATCAGCCCCAGCATTTT.

For the CDR3, the DNA is TGTGCCAGCCGTCCGGGACAGGGAAAAAAACTGTTTTTT. Residues: CASRPGQGKKLFF. The rearrangement uses TRBV7-6 and TRBJ1-4, with 9 positions matching TRBD1. CDR1 is SGHVS, CDR2 FNYEAQ, per germline. The length of the CDR3 is 13 residues. Losses at the gene ends were 8 bases for V and 9 bases for J; bases not matched to a gene: 7.

The chain recombines TRBV14 with TRBJ2-7; D gene unclear. CDR1 and CDR2 from the germline V gene are SGHDN and FVKESK. CDR3 length: 13 residues. V lost 1 base and J lost 2, with 6 bases in between. CDR3 coding DNA: TGTGCCAGCAGCCAAGGGCAAACCTACGAGCAGTACTTC. Translation gives CASSQGQTYEQYF. Looking up the rest from reference TRBV14 and TRBJ2-7 gives the full variable domain: EAGVTQFPSHSVIEKGQTVTLRCDPISGHDNLYWYRRVMGKEIKFLLHFVKESKQDESGMPNNRFLAERTGGTYSTLKVQPAELEDSGVYFCASSQGQTYEQYFGPGTRLTVT.

The chain recombines TRBV19 with TRBJ2-7; 9 nucleotides agree with TRBD1. Trimming took 5 bases from V and 5 from J; bases not matched to a gene: 7. The CDR3 runs 14 residues. Germline values: CDR1 LNHDA, CDR2 SQIVND (reference sequence). CDR3 nucleotides: TGTGCCAGTAGTCCGGGACAGGGAGTCAACGAGCAGTACTTC. Its translation: CASSPGQGVNEQYF. Full variable domain (rest looked up from reference TRBV19 and TRBJ2-7): DGGITQSPKYLFRKEGQNVTLSCEQNLNHDAMYWYRQDPGQGLRLIYYSQIVNDFQKGDIAEGYSVSREKKESFPLTVTSAQKNPTAFYLCASSPGQGVNEQYFGPGTRLTVT.

The V and J genes are TRBV23-1 and TRBJ1-1; D ambiguous. TRBV23-1 is an open reading frame, and its role is uncertain. The CDR3 runs 17 residues. V was trimmed by 3 bases and J by 0 bases, leaving 17 bases between them. The CDR3 region is CASSQRPQRDMNTEAFF. The CDR3 DNA reads as TGCGCCAGCAGTCAGCGACCCCAGAGAGACATGAACACTGAAGCTTTCTTT.

This clone was observed a handful of times. The rearrangement uses TRBV19 and TRBJ1-6; the D gene is possibly TRBD1 (6 bases). Trimming took off 4 bases at V and 7 bases at J, with 17 bases between the two ends. The CDR3 runs to 16 residues. Germline V lookup: CDR1 LNHDA, CDR2 SQIVND (reference sequence). CDR3 bases: TGTGCCAGTAGTACGGGACACACGGTTGACAATTCACCCCTCCACTTT. Translation: CASSTGHTVDNSPLHF. Filled out from reference TRBV19 and TRBJ1-6, the complete variable domain reads DGGITQSPKYLFRKEGQNVTLSCEQNLNHDAMYWYRQDPGQGLRLIYYSQIVNDFQKGDIAEGYSVSREKKESFPLTVTSAQKNPTAFYLCASSTGHTVDNSPLHFGNGTRLTVT.

V usage is TRBV5-1 and J usage is TRBJ2-3, with D possibly TRBD1 on 6 matching bases. The V end was cut by 4 bases, the J end by 2 bases, with 14 bases between. CDR1 is SGHRS and CDR2 is YFSETQ in the germline V gene. The CDR3 length is 15 residues. CDR3: CASSHGQQLTDTQYF. In nucleotides, the CDR3 is TGCGCCAGCAGCCACGGACAGCAGCTCACAGATACGCAGTATTTT.

The sample holds a few counts of this clone. The J gene is TRBJ1-1, the V gene TRBV4-3; the match to TRBD1 covers 11 bases. V was pared by 1 base and J by 5 bases, with 3 bases of the junction left unmatched. This CDR3 contains 15 residues. CDR1 LGHNA and CDR2 YSLEER come from the germline V gene. The CDR3 reads CASSQVDRGRTEAFF. CDR3 nucleotides: TGCGCCAGCAGCCAAGTGGACAGGGGGCGGACTGAAGCTTTCTTT.

Notes on this clone: Other DNA sequences in this sample translate to the same CDR3. The chain combines TRBV7-9 with TRBJ2-1; a weak D match, TRBD2 (5 bases). The CDR3 consists of 13 residues. Germline V gene lookup returns CDR1 SEHNR and CDR2 FQNEAQ (reference sequence). V shed 4 bases and J shed 4 bases, with 8 bases lying between them. DNA of the CDR3: TGTGCCAGCAGCTCGGGGTCATACAATGAGCAGTTCTTC. It yields the protein CASSSGSYNEQFF.

The gene calls are TRBV7-8 and TRBJ2-5, with 8 bases that match TRBD2. In germline, CDR1 is SGHVS, CDR2 FQNEAQ. V trimming: 5 bases; J trimming: 5 bases; junction bases outside the gene matches: 16. This CDR3 region has 17 residues. In DNA, the CDR3 is TGTGCCAGCAGCAGAGTGCGGGGGGCGTCCTCCCGGGAGACCCAGTACTTC. It codes for CASSRVRGASSRETQYF.